This T cell receptor (beta chain) was captured in a study of blood T cell repertoires in COVID-19. Across the whole study: The United States, Italy and Spain provided the acute and convalescent COVID-19 samples.

Enrolled through a virtual design, the participants were between about 18 and 100 years of age and came from some 25 US areas. Categorization into cohorts depended on clinical history that participants reported. The length of the CDR3 is 14 residues. V lost 7 bases to trimming and J lost 4 bases, with 17 bases between them. Germline-derived CDR1 and CDR2 are SGDLS and YYNGEE. Libraries were prepared by immunoSEQ multiplex PCR; TCRdb keeps only in-frame clonotypes and omits some of them. The sample contains about 260,000 clones, about 81% of which appear only once. What was sequenced was PBMCs or T cells enriched from blood (not recorded which). The clonotype originates from a man aged 25 to 40 with acute COVID-19. The V call is TRBV9, the J call TRBJ1-2; no firm D call. CDR3 in amino acids: CASCREGIGYGYTF. For the CDR3, the DNA is TGTGCCAGCTGTCGCGAGGGAATAGGCTATGGCTACACCTTC.